Presented here are 13 T cell receptor beta chains from one specimen sequenced in a study of T cell repertoires in cytomegalovirus infection (dated by TCRdb to the late 2010s). The sequencer was an Illumina HiSeq 1500. TCRdb cleaned the public reads at Q25 with fastp, built clones with MiXCR and kept in-frame beta chains. Records with the same CDR3 protein are collapsed into one entry carrying the most frequent genes and DNA. The sample table holds some 300,000 distinct CDR3 sequences, of which 8% to 10% were seen once. The ten largest clones add up to around 2.6% of the sample. Material for sequencing was PBMCs. The receptors were sampled from a human donor in good health (CMV status not recorded). Some clones in this sample may be carry-over from other donors' samples.

In regard to this clonotype: Just one base apart from a much larger clone, this may be a read error. The chain combines TRBV14 with TRBJ2-3, with D possibly TRBD1 on 5 matching bases. Germline V gives CDR1 SGHDN, CDR2 FVKESK. The CDR3 is 13 residues long. Trimming left V 5 bases short and J 2 bases short, with 8 bases between. CDR3: CASSWGFTDTQYF. In DNA form, the CDR3 reads TGTGCCAGCAGCTGGGGCTTCACAGATACGCAGTATTTT.

There are many counts of this clonotype. J is TRBJ2-3 and V is TRBV6-2 or TRBV6-3, with TRBD1 matching 10 bases. Germline V CDR1 and CDR2: MNHEY, SVGEGT. This CDR3 contains 14 residues. The V and J ends lost 6 bases and 5 bases, in that order; junction bases with no gene match: 5. The CDR3 bases are TGTGCCAGCAGGAGACAGGGGGCGGAAGATACGCAGTATTTT. It codes for CASRRQGAEDTQYF.

There are many counts of this clonotype. The J gene is TRBJ1-2, the V gene TRBV7-2, with D hard to call. The length of the CDR3 is 14 residues. V shed 2 bases and J shed 4 bases, with 11 bases lying between them. CDR1 and CDR2 (germline): SGHTA, FQGNSA. CDR3 DNA: TGTGCCAGCAGCTTATATATGCCTTCCTATGGCTACACCTTC. Translation: CASSLYMPSYGYTF.

This clonotype was recorded at least ten times. This sequence joins TRBV4-1 and TRBJ2-7, with TRBD1 matching 9 bases. Trimming took 4 bases from V and 5 from J; bases not matched to a gene: 9. Germline V lookup: CDR1 MGHRA, CDR2 YSYEKL. The CDR3 consists of 15 residues. CDR3 DNA: TGCGCCAGCAGCCGAGGCGGACAGGGGAGAAACGAGCAGTACTTC. Encoded protein: CASSRGGQGRNEQYF.

Ten or more counts support this clonotype. This chain connects TRBV13 to TRBJ1-1, with a weak D call TRBD1 (6 bases). The CDR3 loop spans 14 amino acids. Trimming removed 5 bases at V and 4 bases at J, with 14 bases between. Germline V gene sequence: CDR1 PRHDT, CDR2 FYEKMQ (reference sequence). DNA for the CDR3: TGTGCCAGCAGCCGAAAGGGGGGGGCCACTGAAGCTTTCTTT. Its translation is CASSRKGGATEAFF.

This clonotype was observed many times. V usage is TRBV6-6 and J usage is TRBJ2-1, with D perhaps given as TRBD1 or TRBD2 (5 bases each). CDR3 length: 15 amino acids. Germline V gene sequence: CDR1 MNHNY, CDR2 SVGAGI (reference sequence). V dropped 2 bases and J dropped 7 bases, with 15 bases sitting between them. The chain's CDR3 is CASSYPPGTENEQFF. CDR3 DNA: TGTGCCAGCAGTTACCCTCCCGGGACGGAGAATGAGCAGTTCTTC.

This rearrangement joins TRBV6-1 to TRBJ2-5; D remains unclear. CDR1 MNHNS and CDR2 SASEGT come from the germline V gene. The CDR3 loop spans 13 amino acids. Between the trimmed V and J ends, which lost 7 bases and 7 bases, there was a span of 16 bases. The CDR3 DNA reads as TGTGCCAGCACCCGGATCGGAAAACGGACCCAGTACTTC. Encoded protein: CASTRIGKRTQYF.

There are many counts of this clonotype. The chain employs TRBV2 and TRBJ1-1; D may be TRBD1 (5 bases). Between the trimmed V and J ends, which lost 7 bases and 1 base, there was a span of 13 bases. Germline values: CDR1 SNHLY, CDR2 FYNNEI. The CDR3 has 14 residues. The CDR3 is CASTTGGPNTEAFF. The CDR3 DNA reads as TGTGCCAGCACCACGGGGGGACCGAACACTGAAGCTTTCTTT.

This clonotype was counted many times. The rearrangement joins TRBV7-9 to TRBJ2-2; D not certain. The CDR3 loop spans 13 amino acids. Germline CDR1 is SEHNR and CDR2 is FQNEAQ (reference sequence). Trimming left V 2 bases short and J 3 bases short, with 4 bases between. This CDR3 is CASSLLDTGELFF. The CDR3 nucleotides are TGTGCCAGCAGCTTATTGGACACCGGGGAGCTGTTTTTT.

This clonotype was counted between two and nine times. This chain connects TRBV28 to TRBJ2-6; 7 bases line up with TRBD1. Trimming removed 6 bases from V and 5 bases from J; junction bases left unmatched: 7. The CDR3 consists of 15 residues. Germline CDR1 is MDHEN and CDR2 is SYDVKM. The CDR3 DNA reads TGTGCCAGCAGCCGAACGACAGGGAGGGCCAACGTCCTGACTTTC. Residues: CASSRTTGRANVLTF.

The chain combines TRBV6-4 with TRBJ1-2; 7 bases align to TRBD1. From germline, CDR1 is MRHNA and CDR2 SNTAGT. With 3 bases clipped from V and 4 bases from J, the junction kept 2 bases outside the gene matches. CDR3 length equals 13 residues. The CDR3 here is CASSETGTYGYTF. The CDR3 DNA sequence: TGTGCCAGCAGTGAGACAGGGACCTATGGCTACACCTTC.

This clonotype was found many times. The V and J genes are TRBV7-8 and TRBJ1-3, with D tentatively TRBD1 (6 bases). Trimming removed 5 bases at V and 0 bases at J, with 14 bases between. This CDR3 region has 16 residues. The V gene's germline CDR1 is SGHVS and CDR2 FQNEAQ. The CDR3 is CASSNIGGASGNTIYF. In DNA form, the CDR3 reads TGTGCCAGCAGCAACATTGGGGGGGCCTCTGGAAACACCATATATTTT.

This clonotype was counted only a few times. The rearrangement uses TRBV2 and TRBJ2-7; TRBD2 agrees at 8 bases. Per the germline V gene, CDR1 is SNHLY and CDR2 is FYNNEI. The CDR3 has 16 residues. V lost 4 bases and J lost 0; bases outside the gene matches: 8. CDR3 nucleotide sequence: TGTGCCAGCAGTGCCCTTAGCGGGGATAGCTCCTACGAGCAGTACTTC. Translating it yields CASSALSGDSSYEQYF.